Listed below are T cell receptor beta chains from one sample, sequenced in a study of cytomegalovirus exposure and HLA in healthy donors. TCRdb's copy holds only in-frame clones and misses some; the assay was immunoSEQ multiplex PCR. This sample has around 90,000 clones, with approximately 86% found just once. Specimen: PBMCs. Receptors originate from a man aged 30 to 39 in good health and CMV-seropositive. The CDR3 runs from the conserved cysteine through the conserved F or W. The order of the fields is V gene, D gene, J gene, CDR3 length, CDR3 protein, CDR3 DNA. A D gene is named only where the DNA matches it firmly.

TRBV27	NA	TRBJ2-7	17	CASSFRGEAAISYEQYF	TGTGCCAGCAGTTTCCGCGGGGAAGCGGCGATTTCCTACGAGCAGTACTTC
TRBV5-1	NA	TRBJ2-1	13	CASSLEFGGEQFF	TGCGCCAGCAGCTTGGAATTCGGGGGTGAGCAGTTCTTC
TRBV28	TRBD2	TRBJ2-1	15	CASRRGTSGDNEQFF	TGTGCCAGCAGGAGAGGGACTAGCGGGGACAATGAGCAGTTCTTC
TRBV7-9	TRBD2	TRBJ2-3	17	CASSLTDRDYATDTQYF	TGTGCCAGCAGCTTAACCGACCGGGACTACGCCACAGATACGCAGTATTTT
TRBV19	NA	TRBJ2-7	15	CASRPVQGSSYEQYF	TGTGCCAGTAGACCTGTTCAGGGGTCCTCCTACGAGCAGTACTTC
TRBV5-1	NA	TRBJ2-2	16	CASSFLLGANTGELFF	TGCGCCAGCAGCTTTTTGCTGGGGGCGAATACCGGGGAGCTGTTTTTT
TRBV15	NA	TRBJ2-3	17	CATSREKVRVMTDTQYF	TGTGCCACCAGCAGAGAAAAGGTCAGGGTGATGACAGATACGCAGTATTTT
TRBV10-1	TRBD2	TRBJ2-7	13	CASSAAIAGEQYF	TGCGCCAGCAGTGCAGCCATAGCGGGAGAACAGTACTTC
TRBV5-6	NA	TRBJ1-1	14	CASSTGHLNTEAFF	TGTGCCAGCAGCACGGGACACCTGAACACTGAAGCTTTCTTT
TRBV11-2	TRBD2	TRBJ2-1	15	CASSLDLGLESEQFF	TGTGCCAGCAGCTTAGATCTGGGACTAGAATCTGAGCAGTTCTTC
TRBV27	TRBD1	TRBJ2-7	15	CASSLGTGLRDEQYF	TGTGCCAGCAGTTTAGGGACAGGGCTAAGGGACGAGCAGTACTTC
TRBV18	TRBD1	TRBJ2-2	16	CASSQTGQGVTGELFF	TGTGCCAGCTCACAGACGGGACAGGGGGTCACCGGGGAGCTGTTTTTT
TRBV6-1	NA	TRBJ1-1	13	CASSEVQGTEAFF	TGTGCCAGCAGTGAAGTACAGGGCACTGAAGCTTTCTTT